This T cell receptor (beta chain) was documented in a study of beta chain features in type 1 diabetes. As every portion of the isolated RNA was reverse transcribed, the sequencing read expressed TCRB transcripts. Assay used: immunoSEQ multiplex PCR; TCRdb lists only in-frame clones, some missing. The repertoire consists of 450,000 to 550,000 clones, with about 32% occurring once and the leading ten covering roughly 0.06%. The length of the CDR3 is 14 residues. Trimming removed 5 bases from V and 0 bases from J, with 12 bases in between. The germline CDR1 and CDR2 sequences are GTSNPN and SVGIG (reference sequence).

The chain uses TRBV30 and TRBJ2-3; D call uncertain. Sequenced sample: naive CD4+ T cells from blood. This TCR was sampled from a man younger than 30 in good health. The CDR3 DNA reads TGTGCCTGGGACGACTCGCTCAGCACAGATACGCAGTATTTT. Protein sequence: CAWDDSLSTDTQYF. Full variable domain (outside the CDR3, taken from reference TRBV30 and TRBJ2-3): SQTIHQWPATLVQPVGSPLSLECTVEGTSNPNLYWYRQAAGRGLQLLFYSVGIGQISSEVPQNLSASRPQDRQFILSSKKLLLSDSGFYLCAWDDSLSTDTQYFGPGTRLTVL.